The 10 T cell receptor beta chains presented below share a single source sample, sequenced in a study of blood T cell repertoires in COVID-19. Libraries were prepared by immunoSEQ multiplex PCR; TCRdb keeps only in-frame clonotypes and omits some of them. The table has about 200,000 clones, 75% to 85% seen once. Sample: peripheral blood. The source is a human donor in a cohort sampled during active COVID-19.

This clone has at least ten counts. The chain combines TRBV7-9 with TRBJ2-7; D is unclear. Germline V gives CDR1 SEHNR, CDR2 FQNEAQ (reference sequence). The CDR3 is 13 amino acids. Trimming took off 7 bases at V and 7 bases at J, with 17 bases between the two ends. Here the CDR3 reads CASTAERPREQYF. The DNA for the CDR3 is TGTGCCAGCACCGCGGAACGCCCCCGTGAGCAGTACTTC.

The V and J genes are TRBV29-1 and TRBJ1-3; TRBD1 might be the D (5 bases). V was pared by 3 bases and J by 3 bases, with 9 bases between. Germline V gene lookup returns CDR1 SQVTM and CDR2 ANQGSEA. The CDR3 runs to 13 residues. DNA of the CDR3: TGCAGCGTTGATTCAGGGATTGGAAACACCATATATTTT. It yields the protein CSVDSGIGNTIYF.

The chain has TRBV5-6 and TRBJ2-1, with 8 bases identical to TRBD2. J was trimmed by 10 bases and V by 3 bases; bases with no gene match: 3. The germline V gene has CDR1 SGHDT and CDR2 YYEEEE. The length of the CDR3 is 12 residues. The CDR3 DNA follows: TGTGCCAGCAGCTCAAGACTAGCGGAGCAGTTCTTC. It translates to CASSSRLAEQFF.

The table lists this clone with a few counts. This rearrangement joins TRBV30 to TRBJ1-1; the match to TRBD1 covers 7 bases. Germline V gene lookup returns CDR1 GTSNPN and CDR2 SVGIG (reference sequence). Trimming took 3 bases from V and 5 from J; bases not matched to a gene: 6. There are 13 residues in the CDR3. The CDR3, as DNA: TGTGCCTGGAGAGGACAGGATAAAACTGAAGCTTTCTTT. It specifies CAWRGQDKTEAFF.

The chain recombines TRBV29-1 with TRBJ2-1; TRBD2 matches at 8 bases. CDR3 length: 12 amino acids. The V segment lost 2 bases and the J segment 16 bases; nucleotides outside the gene matches: 10. Germline loops: CDR1 SQVTM, CDR2 ANQGSEA. In DNA, the CDR3 is TGCAGCGTTGAATTGGGACTAGTTGTTCGTTTCTTC. This translates into CSVELGLVVRFF.

This chain uses TRBV10-3 with TRBJ2-1, with 7 nucleotides matching TRBD1. Germline CDR1 ENHRY, CDR2 SYGVKD. The CDR3 is made up of 16 amino acids. After removal of 6 bases from V and 2 bases from J, the junction contained 10 bases not matched to a gene. The CDR3 coding sequence is TGTGCCATCAGGAGCTTCAGGGGGTTGACCTACAATGAGCAGTTCTTC. It encodes CAIRSFRGLTYNEQFF.

The CDR3: CASSLGVGGGNQPQHF. CDR3 DNA sequence: TGTGCCAGCAGCTTGGGGGTAGGGGGGGGCAATCAGCCCCAGCATTTT. The V call is TRBV5-8, the J call TRBJ1-5, with D possibly matching TRBD1 (6 bases). V dropped 0 bases and J dropped 2 bases, with 12 bases sitting between them. CDR1 SGHTS and CDR2 YDEGEE come from the germline V gene. The CDR3 length is 16 residues.

The chain has TRBV11-2 and TRBJ2-7; 10 bases map to TRBD1. The germline gives CDR1 SGHAT, CDR2 FQNNGV. V was pared by 3 bases and J by 2 bases, with 7 bases of the junction left unmatched. The CDR3 extends over 16 amino acids. The CDR3 DNA is TGTGCCAGCAGCTTGGGAGGGACAGGGGAAGCCTACGAGCAGTACTTC. This gives the protein CASSLGGTGEAYEQYF.

This clone has a single count. The V call is TRBV6-5, the J call TRBJ2-7, with 9 bases matching TRBD1. This CDR3 has 15 residues. Germline V lookup: CDR1 MNHEY, CDR2 SVGAGI. V trimming: 6 bases; J trimming: 2 bases; junction bases outside the gene matches: 8. The CDR3 nucleotides are TGTGCCAGCAGCGCACCGGGACAGGGCGCCTACGAGCAGTACTTC. Amino acid sequence: CASSAPGQGAYEQYF.

This clone was observed a single time. This chain links TRBV2 with TRBJ2-5, with 10 bases identical to TRBD1. The CDR3 sequence is 15 residues long. Trimming removed 6 bases from V and 5 bases from J; junction bases left unmatched: 9. Per germline, CDR1 SNHLY and CDR2 FYNNEI. CDR3 region: CASRSGTGASETQYF. The CDR3 bases are TGTGCCAGCAGATCCGGGACAGGGGCCTCGGAGACCCAGTACTTC.